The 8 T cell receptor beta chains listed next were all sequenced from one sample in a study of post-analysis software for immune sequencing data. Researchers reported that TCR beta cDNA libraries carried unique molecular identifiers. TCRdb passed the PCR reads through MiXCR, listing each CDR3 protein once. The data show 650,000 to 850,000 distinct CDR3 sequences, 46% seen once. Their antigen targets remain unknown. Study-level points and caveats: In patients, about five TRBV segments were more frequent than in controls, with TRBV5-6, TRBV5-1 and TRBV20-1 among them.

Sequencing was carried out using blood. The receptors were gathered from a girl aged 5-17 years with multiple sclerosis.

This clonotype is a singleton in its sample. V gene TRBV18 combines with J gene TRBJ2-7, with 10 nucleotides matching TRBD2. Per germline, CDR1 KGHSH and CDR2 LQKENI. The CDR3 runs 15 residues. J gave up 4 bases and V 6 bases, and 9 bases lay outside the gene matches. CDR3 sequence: CASSLSSGSIYEQYF. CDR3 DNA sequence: TGTGCCAGCTCGCTATCTAGCGGGAGTATATACGAGCAGTACTTC. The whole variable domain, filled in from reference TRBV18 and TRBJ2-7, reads NAGVMQNPRHLVRRRGQEARLRCSPMKGHSHVYWYRQLPEEGLKFMVYLQKENIIDESGMPKERFSAEFPKEGPSILRIQQVVRGDSAAYFCASSLSSGSIYEQYFGPGTRLTVT.

The CDR3 reads CASSLVLAGGTIPGEQYF. Written as DNA, the CDR3 is TGTGCCAGCAGCTTAGTACTAGCGGGAGGTACTATCCCGGGCGAGCAGTACTTC. This rearrangement joins TRBV7-2 to TRBJ2-5, with 12 bases lining up with TRBD2. Matching the DNA end better, TRBJ2-7 makes the J call doubtful. CDR3 length: 18 residues. Germline V gene data show CDR1 as SGHTA and CDR2 as FQGNSA.

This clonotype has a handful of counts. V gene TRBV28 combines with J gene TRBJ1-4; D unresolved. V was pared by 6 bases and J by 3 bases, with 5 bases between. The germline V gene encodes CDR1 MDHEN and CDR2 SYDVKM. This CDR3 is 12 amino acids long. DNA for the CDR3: TGTGCCAGCAGGGATTCTAATGAAAAACTGTTTTTT. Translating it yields CASRDSNEKLFF.

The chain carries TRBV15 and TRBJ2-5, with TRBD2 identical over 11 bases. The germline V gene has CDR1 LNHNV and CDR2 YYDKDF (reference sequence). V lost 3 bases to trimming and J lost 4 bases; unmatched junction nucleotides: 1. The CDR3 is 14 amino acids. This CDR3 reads CATSRGTSGETQYF. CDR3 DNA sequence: TGTGCCACCAGCAGGGGGACTAGCGGAGAGACCCAGTACTTC. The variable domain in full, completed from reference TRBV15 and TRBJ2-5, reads DAMVIQNPRYQVTQFGKPVTLSCSQTLNHNVMYWYQQKSSQAPKLLFHYYDKDFNNEADTPDNFQSRRPNTSFCFLDIRSPGLGDTAMYLCATSRGTSGETQYFGPGTRLLVL.

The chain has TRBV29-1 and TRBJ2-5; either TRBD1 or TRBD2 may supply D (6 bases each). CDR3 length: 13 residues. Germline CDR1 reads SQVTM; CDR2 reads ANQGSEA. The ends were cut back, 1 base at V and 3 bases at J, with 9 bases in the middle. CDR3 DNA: TGCAGCGTTGAAGGGGGGGCAGAAGAGACCCAGTACTTC. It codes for CSVEGGAEETQYF.

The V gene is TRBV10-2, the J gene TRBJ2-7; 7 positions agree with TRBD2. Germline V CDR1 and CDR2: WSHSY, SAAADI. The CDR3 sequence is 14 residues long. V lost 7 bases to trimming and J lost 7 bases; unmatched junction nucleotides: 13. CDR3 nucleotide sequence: TGCGCCAGCATCCAACGGCATACCGGGGGGGAGCAGTACTTC. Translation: CASIQRHTGGEQYF.

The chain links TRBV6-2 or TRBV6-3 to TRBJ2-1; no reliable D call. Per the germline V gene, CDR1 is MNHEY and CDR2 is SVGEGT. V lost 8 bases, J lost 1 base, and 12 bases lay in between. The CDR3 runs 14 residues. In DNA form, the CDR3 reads TGTGCCAGCTTGGAGACTCCGTCCTACAATGAGCAGTTCTTC. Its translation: CASLETPSYNEQFF.

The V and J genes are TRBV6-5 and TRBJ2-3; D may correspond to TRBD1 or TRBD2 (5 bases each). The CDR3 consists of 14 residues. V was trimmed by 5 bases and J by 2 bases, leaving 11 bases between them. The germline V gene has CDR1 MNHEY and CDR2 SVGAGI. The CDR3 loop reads CASSRDLTTDTQYF. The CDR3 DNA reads TGTGCCAGCAGTCGGGACCTAACCACAGATACGCAGTATTTT.